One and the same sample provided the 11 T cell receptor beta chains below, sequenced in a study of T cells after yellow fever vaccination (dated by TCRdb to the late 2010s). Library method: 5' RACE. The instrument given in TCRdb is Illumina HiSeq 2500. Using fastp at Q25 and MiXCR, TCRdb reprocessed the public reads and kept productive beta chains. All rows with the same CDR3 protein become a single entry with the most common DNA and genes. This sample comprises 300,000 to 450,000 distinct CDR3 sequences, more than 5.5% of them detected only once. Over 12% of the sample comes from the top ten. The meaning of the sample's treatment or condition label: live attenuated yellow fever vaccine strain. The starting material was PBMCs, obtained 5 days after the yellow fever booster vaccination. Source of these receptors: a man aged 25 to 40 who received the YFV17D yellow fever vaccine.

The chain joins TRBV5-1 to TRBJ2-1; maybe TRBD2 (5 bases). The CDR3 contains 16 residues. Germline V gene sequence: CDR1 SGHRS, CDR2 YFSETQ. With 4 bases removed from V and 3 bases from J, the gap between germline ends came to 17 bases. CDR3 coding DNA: TGCGCCAGCAGCCCCTCTAGCACGGAGGTCTACAATGAGCAGTTCTTC. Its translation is CASSPSSTEVYNEQFF.

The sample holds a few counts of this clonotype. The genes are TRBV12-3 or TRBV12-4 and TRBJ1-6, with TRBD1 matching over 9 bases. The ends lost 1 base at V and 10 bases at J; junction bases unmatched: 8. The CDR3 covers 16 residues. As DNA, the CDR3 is TGTGCCAGCAGTTTAGGACGGGGACAGGGCGACTCACCCCTCCACTTT. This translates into CASSLGRGQGDSPLHF.

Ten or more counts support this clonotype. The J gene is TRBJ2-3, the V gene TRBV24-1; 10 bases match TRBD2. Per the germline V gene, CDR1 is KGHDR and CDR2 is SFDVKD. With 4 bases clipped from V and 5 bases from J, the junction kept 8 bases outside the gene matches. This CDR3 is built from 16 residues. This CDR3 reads CATSDPSGRAQDTQYF. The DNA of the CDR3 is TGTGCCACCAGTGACCCAAGCGGGAGGGCCCAAGATACGCAGTATTTT.

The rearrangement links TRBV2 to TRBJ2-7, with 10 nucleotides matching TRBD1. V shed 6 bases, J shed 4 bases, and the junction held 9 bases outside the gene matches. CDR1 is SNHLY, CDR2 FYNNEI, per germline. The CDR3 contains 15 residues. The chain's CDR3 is CASRLTGGVKYEQYF. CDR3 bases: TGTGCCAGCAGATTGACAGGGGGCGTAAAATACGAGCAGTACTTC.

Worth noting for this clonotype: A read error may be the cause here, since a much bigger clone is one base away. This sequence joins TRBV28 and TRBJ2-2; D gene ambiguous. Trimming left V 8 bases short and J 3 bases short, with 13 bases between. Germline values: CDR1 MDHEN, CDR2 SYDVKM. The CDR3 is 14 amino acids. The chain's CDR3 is CASGPDGDTGELFF. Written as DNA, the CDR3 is TGTGCCAGCGGACCTGACGGCGACACCGGGGAGCTGTTTTTT.

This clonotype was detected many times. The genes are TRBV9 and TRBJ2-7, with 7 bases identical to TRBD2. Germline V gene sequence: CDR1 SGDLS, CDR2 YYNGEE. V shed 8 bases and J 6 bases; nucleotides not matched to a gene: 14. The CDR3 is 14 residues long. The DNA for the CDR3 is TGTGCCAGTACCACGGGGGGACCGCCTTTCGAGCAGTACTTC. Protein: CASTTGGPPFEQYF.

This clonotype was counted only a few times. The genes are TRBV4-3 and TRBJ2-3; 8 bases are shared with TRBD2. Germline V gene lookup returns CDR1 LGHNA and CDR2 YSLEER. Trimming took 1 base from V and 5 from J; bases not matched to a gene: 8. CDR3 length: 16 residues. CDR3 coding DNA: TGCGCCAGCAGCCAAGTGAGCGGGAGAGGGGGAGATACGCAGTATTTT. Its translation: CASSQVSGRGGDTQYF.

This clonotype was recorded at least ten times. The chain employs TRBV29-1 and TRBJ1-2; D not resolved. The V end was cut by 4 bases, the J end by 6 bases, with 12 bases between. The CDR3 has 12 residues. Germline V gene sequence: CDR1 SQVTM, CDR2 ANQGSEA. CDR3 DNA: TGCAGCGTTGGGACCCCGGCAGATGGCTACACCTTC. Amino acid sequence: CSVGTPADGYTF.

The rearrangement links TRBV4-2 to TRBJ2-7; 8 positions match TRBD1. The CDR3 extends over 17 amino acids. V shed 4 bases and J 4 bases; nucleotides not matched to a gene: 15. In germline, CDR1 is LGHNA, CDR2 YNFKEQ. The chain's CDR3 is CASSLQEGDRGLYEQYF. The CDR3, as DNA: TGTGCCAGCAGCCTCCAAGAAGGAGACAGGGGTTTGTACGAGCAGTACTTC.

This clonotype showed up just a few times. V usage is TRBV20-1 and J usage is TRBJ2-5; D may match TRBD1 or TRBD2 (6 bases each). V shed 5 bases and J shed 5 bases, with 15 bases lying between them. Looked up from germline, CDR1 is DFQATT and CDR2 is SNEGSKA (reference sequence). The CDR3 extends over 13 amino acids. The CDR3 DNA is TGCAGTGCTTCTGAGGGGGGAAAGGAGACCCAGTACTTC. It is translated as CSASEGGKETQYF.

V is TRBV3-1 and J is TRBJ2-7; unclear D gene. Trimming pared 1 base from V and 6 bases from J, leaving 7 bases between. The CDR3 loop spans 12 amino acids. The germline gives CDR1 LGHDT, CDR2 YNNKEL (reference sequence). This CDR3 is CASSQVSVEQYF. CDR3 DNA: TGTGCCAGCAGCCAAGTCTCGGTCGAGCAGTACTTC.